These 20 T cell receptor beta chains were sequenced from one sample in a study of blood T cell repertoires in COVID-19. Only in-frame clones appear in the TCRdb table, and some are missing; sequencing was by immunoSEQ multiplex PCR. The table records about 110,000 clones, around 86% of them present only once. The sample comprised peripheral blood. These receptors all come from a woman between 70 and 85 years old with acute or convalescent COVID-19.

The rearrangement joins TRBV27 to TRBJ2-7; 7 bases align to TRBD2. Germline CDR1 is MNHEY and CDR2 is SMNVEV (reference sequence). Trimming cost V 5 bases and J 2 bases; bases outside gene matches: 9. The CDR3 totals 15 residues. CDR3 in amino acids: CASSPTGGLAYEQYF. The CDR3 region has the DNA TGTGCCAGCAGTCCCACGGGGGGTTTAGCCTACGAGCAGTACTTC.

V and J are TRBV6-2 or TRBV6-3 and TRBJ1-2; unclear D gene. The CDR3 has 12 amino acids. V shed 2 bases and J shed 5 bases, with 6 bases lying between them. The V gene's germline CDR1 is MNHEY and CDR2 SVGEGT. Here the CDR3 reads CASSYDGYGYTF. The CDR3 DNA is TGTGCCAGCAGTTACGACGGGTATGGCTACACCTTC.

This clone turned up a few times. The chain employs TRBV7-9 and TRBJ1-1; TRBD1 is a possible D gene (5 bases). CDR3 length: 13 amino acids. The V and J ends lost 6 bases and 7 bases respectively, with 15 bases between them. The germline V gene has CDR1 SEHNR and CDR2 FQNEAQ (reference sequence). DNA of the CDR3: TGTGCCAGCAGGGTGGGGGGAGCAGTTGAAGCTTTCTTT. The encoded protein is CASRVGGAVEAFF.

The chain couples TRBV4-1 to TRBJ2-5; TRBD2 agrees at 12 bases. CDR3 size: 18 residues. Germline CDR1 and CDR2: MGHRA and YSYEKL. Losses at the gene ends were 0 bases for V and 2 bases for J; bases not matched to a gene: 7. CDR3 residues: CASSQDRGLAGRQETQYF. The CDR3 nucleotides read TGCGCCAGCAGCCAAGATCGGGGACTAGCGGGTCGGCAAGAGACCCAGTACTTC.

The chain links TRBV30 to TRBJ2-7; D possibly corresponds to TRBD2 (7 bases). V dropped 2 bases and J dropped 7 bases, with 18 bases sitting between them. This CDR3 spans 14 amino acids. Germline CDR1 is GTSNPN and CDR2 is SVGIG (reference sequence). CDR3 DNA: TGTGCCTGGAGTCAGGGAGGGGGATCGCGGGAGCAGTACTTC. This encodes CAWSQGGGSREQYF.

This CDR3 reads CASSHDRTPEVDTQYF. As DNA, the CDR3 is TGTGCCAGCAGCCACGACAGGACCCCTGAGGTAGATACGCAGTATTTT. V and J are TRBV5-8 and TRBJ2-3; TRBD1 is a possible D gene (6 bases). The V and J ends lost 4 bases and 5 bases respectively, with 20 bases between them. CDR3 length: 16 amino acids. The germline V gene encodes CDR1 SGHTS and CDR2 YDEGEE.

The J gene is TRBJ2-1, the V gene TRBV10-1, with 7 bases matching TRBD2. This CDR3 is built from 14 residues. Germline values: CDR1 WNHNN, CDR2 SYGVQD (reference sequence). The ends lost 6 bases at V and 7 bases at J; junction bases unmatched: 9. The CDR3 DNA is TGCGCCAGCAGCGAGAGGACTAGAATAAATGAGCAGTTCTTC. Residues: CASSERTRINEQFF.

This clone was seen once. The genes are TRBV28 and TRBJ1-4; 9 bases line up with TRBD1. This CDR3 is built from 15 residues. Trimming at V came to 5 bases and at J to 5 bases, leaving 6 bases not matched to a gene. Germline lookup yields CDR1 MDHEN and CDR2 SYDVKM. In nucleotides, the CDR3 is TGTGCCAGCAGTAGCTACAGGGGGCGGAATGAAAAACTGTTTTTT. Translation: CASSSYRGRNEKLFF.

The chain joins TRBV4-3 to TRBJ1-2, with TRBD1 matching over 8 bases. This CDR3 has 15 amino acids. With V trimmed by 4 bases and J by 1 base, 5 bases remained unmatched. Per germline, CDR1 LGHNA and CDR2 YSLEER. The CDR3 nucleotides read TGCGCCAGCAGCCTCGGACAGGGAAGTAACTATGGCTACACCTTC. Translating gives CASSLGQGSNYGYTF.

The V call is TRBV5-1, the J call TRBJ2-1, with 10 bases that match TRBD1. Germline CDR1 SGHRS, CDR2 YFSETQ. This CDR3 is 15 amino acids long. With 2 bases clipped from V and 8 bases from J, the junction kept 7 bases outside the gene matches. This CDR3 is CASSLDRGRLHEQFF. CDR3 coding DNA: TGCGCCAGCAGCTTAGACAGGGGGCGCTTGCATGAGCAGTTCTTC. The whole variable domain, remainder taken from reference TRBV5-1 and TRBJ2-1, is KAGVTQTPRYLIKTRGQQVTLSCSPISGHRSVSWYQQTPGQGLQFLFEYFSETQRNKGNFPGRFSGRQFSNSRSEMNVSTLELGDSALYLCASSLDRGRLHEQFFGPGTRLTVL.

The chain carries TRBV27 and TRBJ2-2, with a tentative D call TRBD2 (5 bases). V was pared by 7 bases and J by 0 bases, with 15 bases between. CDR3 size: 16 residues. Germline values: CDR1 MNHEY, CDR2 SMNVEV (reference sequence). CDR3 protein: CASTPRAGTNTGELFF. The CDR3 DNA follows: TGTGCCAGCACCCCCCGGGCGGGTACGAACACCGGGGAGCTGTTTTTT.

A remark on this clone: At one end the junction does not follow the germline gene, possibly because of a read error. The CDR3, as DNA: TGTGCCAGCTCAATGGGACAGGGGACTCCAAGAGAGGCCCAGTACTTC. Translation gives CASSMGQGTPREAQYF. The J gene is TRBJ2-5, the V gene TRBV18, with 10 bases matching TRBD1. Germline values: CDR1 KGHSH, CDR2 LQKENI. The CDR3 spans 16 residues.

The chain joins TRBV28 to TRBJ1-3; a weak D match, TRBD1 (6 bases). The ends were cut back, 5 bases at V and 1 base at J, with 15 bases in the middle. CDR1 MDHEN and CDR2 SYDVKM come from the germline V gene. CDR3 length: 16 amino acids. The CDR3 DNA reads TGTGCCAGCAGTAGGGGCAGGGGTCGTTCTGGAAACACCATATATTTT. Its protein product is CASSRGRGRSGNTIYF.

This chain uses TRBV4-1 with TRBJ1-2, with TRBD1 identical over 11 bases. V shed 1 base and J 3 bases; nucleotides not matched to a gene: 4. The germline V gene encodes CDR1 MGHRA and CDR2 YSYEKL. This CDR3 has 16 amino acids. As DNA, the CDR3 is TGCGCCAGCAGCCAAGCGTTGGGACAGGGGGACTATGGCTACACCTTC. The encoded protein is CASSQALGQGDYGYTF.

This rearrangement joins TRBV13 to TRBJ2-1, with 9 bases identical to TRBD1. V lost 4 bases and J lost 5; bases outside the gene matches: 6. From germline, CDR1 is PRHDT and CDR2 FYEKMQ (reference sequence). This CDR3 region has 15 residues. CDR3 sequence: CASSSTGTGHNEQFF. For the CDR3, the DNA is TGTGCCAGCAGCTCTACCGGGACAGGGCACAATGAGCAGTTCTTC.

The chain has TRBV7-3 and TRBJ2-3; D call uncertain. The CDR3 contains 12 residues. The V end was cut by 2 bases, the J end by 8 bases, with 8 bases between. Germline assignment: CDR1 SGHTA and CDR2 FQGTGA. The CDR3 sequence: CASSLGSGTQYF. The CDR3 DNA sequence: TGTGCCAGCAGCTTAGGCAGTGGTACGCAGTATTTT. Complete variable domain (other parts from reference TRBV7-3 and TRBJ2-3): GAGVSQTPSNKVTEKGKYVELRCDPISGHTALYWYRQSLGQGPEFLIYFQGTGAADDSGLPNDRFFAVRPEGSVSTLKIQRTERGDSAVYLCASSLGSGTQYFGPGTRLTVL.

This clone was recorded a few times. The CDR3 DNA reads TGTGCCAGCAGTTACGAACAGGGAGCCAATCAGCCCCAGCATTTT. It codes for CASSYEQGANQPQHF. This chain links TRBV6-2 or TRBV6-3 with TRBJ1-5; possible D gene TRBD1, 6 bases. The CDR3 has 15 residues. From germline, CDR1 is MNHEY and CDR2 SVGEGT. The V end lost 2 bases, the J end lost 3 bases, and 11 bases lay between the germline ends.

This chain links TRBV6-1 with TRBJ1-5, with D perhaps matching TRBD1 (6 bases). V was pared by 3 bases and J by 7 bases, with 10 bases between. The CDR3 runs 13 residues. Per germline, CDR1 MNHNS and CDR2 SASEGT. CDR3 in DNA: TGTGCCAGCAGTGACATGGGGGCCCAGCCCCAGCATTTT. This sequence encodes CASSDMGAQPQHF.

The chain carries TRBV6-2 or TRBV6-3 and TRBJ2-2, with 7 bases aligning to TRBD1. V lost 6 bases to trimming and J lost 2 bases; unmatched junction nucleotides: 9. CDR1 MNHEY and CDR2 SVGEGT come from the germline V gene. CDR3 length: 16 amino acids. The CDR3: CASSPRTGTNTGELFF. The CDR3 DNA follows: TGTGCCAGCAGCCCCCGGACAGGTACCAACACCGGGGAGCTGTTTTTT.

The chain has TRBV21-1 and TRBJ2-7; the table names TRBD1, a call not compared with the DNA. TRBV21-1 is given as a pseudogene. There are 14 residues in the CDR3. The DNA of the CDR3 is TGTGCCAGCAGCAAAGGTGTGACAGTCTACGAGCAGTACGTC. Protein sequence: CASSKGVTVYEQYV.